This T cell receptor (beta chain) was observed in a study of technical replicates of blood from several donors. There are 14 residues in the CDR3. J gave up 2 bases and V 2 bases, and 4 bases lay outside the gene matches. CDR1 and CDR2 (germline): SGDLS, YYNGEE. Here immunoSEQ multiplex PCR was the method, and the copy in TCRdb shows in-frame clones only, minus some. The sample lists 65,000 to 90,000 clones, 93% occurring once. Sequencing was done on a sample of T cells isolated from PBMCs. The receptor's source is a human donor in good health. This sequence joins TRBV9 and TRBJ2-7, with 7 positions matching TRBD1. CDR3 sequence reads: CASSVGTETYEQYF. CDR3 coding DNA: TGTGCCAGCAGCGTTGGGACAGAGACCTACGAGCAGTACTTC.